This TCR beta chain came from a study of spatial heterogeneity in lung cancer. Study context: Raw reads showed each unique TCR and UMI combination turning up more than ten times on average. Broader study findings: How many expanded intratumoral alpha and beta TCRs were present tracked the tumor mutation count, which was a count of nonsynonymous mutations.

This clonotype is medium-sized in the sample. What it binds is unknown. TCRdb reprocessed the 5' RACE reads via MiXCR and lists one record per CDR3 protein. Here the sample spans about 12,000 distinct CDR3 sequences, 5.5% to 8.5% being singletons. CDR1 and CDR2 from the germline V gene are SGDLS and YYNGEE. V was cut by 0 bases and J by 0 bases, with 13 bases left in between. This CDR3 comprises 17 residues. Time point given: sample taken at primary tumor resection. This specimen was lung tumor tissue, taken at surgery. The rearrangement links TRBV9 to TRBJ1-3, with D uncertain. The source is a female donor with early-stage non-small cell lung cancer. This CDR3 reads CASSVGVSAISGNTIYF. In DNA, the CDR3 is TGTGCCAGCAGCGTAGGAGTATCGGCTATCTCTGGAAACACCATATATTTT. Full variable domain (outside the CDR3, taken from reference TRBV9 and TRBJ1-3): DSGVTQTPKHLITATGQRVTLRCSPRSGDLSVYWYQQSLDQGLQFLIQYYNGEERAKGNILERFSAQQFPDLHSELNLSSLELGDSALYFCASSVGVSAISGNTIYFGEGSWLTVV.